This passage covers 6 T cell receptor beta chains from one sample sequenced in a study of spatial heterogeneity in lung cancer. TCRdb processed the 5' RACE reads anew with MiXCR; each CDR3 protein has one entry. The repertoire holds 5,000 to 6,000 distinct CDR3 sequences, with about 15% as singletons. Time point reported: sample taken at primary tumor resection. Study results and caveats: Counts of expanded intratumoral alpha and beta TCRs tracked tumor mutation counts.

The antigens of these receptors remain unknown. Sequencing was performed on lung tumor tissue, taken at surgery. Receptors were obtained from a male donor with early-stage non-small cell lung cancer.

In this sample, this clonotype is medium-sized (0.01 to 0.1%). This beta chain was picked up by a library intended for alpha chains and is off target, so its count carries little meaning. The CDR3 DNA reads TGCAGTGCTAGAGGAACAGGCAGCTACAATGAGCAGTTCTTC. Its protein is CSARGTGSYNEQFF. This chain links TRBV20-1 with TRBJ2-1, with a weak D call TRBD1 (5 bases). The germline V gene encodes CDR1 DFQATT and CDR2 SNEGSKA (reference sequence). The ends were cut back, 1 base at V and 3 bases at J, with 10 bases in the middle. CDR3 length: 14 amino acids.

In this sample, this clonotype turned up a few times. This beta chain lies outside the target of a library built for alpha chains; its clone size means little. This rearrangement joins TRBV18 to TRBJ2-5, with D possibly TRBD1 on 6 matching bases. There are 14 residues in the CDR3. The V gene lost 6 bases and the J gene lost 7 bases, with 18 bases spanning the gap. Germline V lookup: CDR1 KGHSH, CDR2 LQKENI. CDR3 in amino acids: CASSTSDSEATQYF. The CDR3 DNA reads TGTGCCAGCTCCACCTCGGACAGCGAGGCGACCCAGTACTTC.

This clonotype is medium-sized (0.01 to 0.1%) by share. This beta chain appears as a stray read in a library generated for alpha chains; its size is not informative. J is TRBJ2-5 and V is TRBV4-1, with a possible D match to TRBD1 (7 bases). The ends were cut back, 1 base at V and 5 bases at J, with 14 bases in the middle. In germline, CDR1 is MGHRA, CDR2 YSYEKL. The CDR3 runs to 15 residues. CDR3 sequence (DNA): TGCGCCAGCAGCCAAGTTCCGACAGGGAGGGAGACCCAGTACTTC. Its translation: CASSQVPTGRETQYF.

This clonotype was detected only once. Sequence at one end of the junction differs from germline and may be a read error. This beta chain is off target for a library built for alpha chains, so its abundance means little. The chain has TRBV20-1 and TRBJ2-1, with a tentative D call TRBD1 (6 bases). The CDR3 has 13 residues. Germline V gives CDR1 DFQATT, CDR2 SNEGSKA (reference sequence). DNA of the CDR3: TGCAGTGCGCTACAGGGCACCTACGATGAGCAGTTCTTC. Its translation: CSALQGTYDEQFF.

Regarding this clonotype: This beta chain is an unintended read in a library built for alpha chains; its size means little. This chain links TRBV6-1 with TRBJ2-7; D unresolved. Trimming cost V 6 bases and J 3 bases, with 12 bases left between them. Germline values: CDR1 MNHNS, CDR2 SASEGT. The CDR3 length is 13 residues. DNA for the CDR3: TGTGCCAGCAGGGGGTTTGGCGGCTACGAGCAGTACTTC. Translation: CASRGFGGYEQYF.

By share, this clonotype counts as medium-sized. This beta chain is a stray sequence in a library constructed for alpha chains; its clone size is not meaningful. V gene TRBV5-1 combines with J gene TRBJ2-7; possibly TRBD1 for D (6 bases). CDR1 is SGHRS and CDR2 is YFSETQ in the germline V gene. There are 13 residues in the CDR3. Trimming removed 4 bases from V and 0 bases from J, with 8 bases in between. The CDR3 sequence: CASSRDNSYEQYF. CDR3 in DNA: TGCGCCAGCAGCAGGGACAACTCCTACGAGCAGTACTTC.